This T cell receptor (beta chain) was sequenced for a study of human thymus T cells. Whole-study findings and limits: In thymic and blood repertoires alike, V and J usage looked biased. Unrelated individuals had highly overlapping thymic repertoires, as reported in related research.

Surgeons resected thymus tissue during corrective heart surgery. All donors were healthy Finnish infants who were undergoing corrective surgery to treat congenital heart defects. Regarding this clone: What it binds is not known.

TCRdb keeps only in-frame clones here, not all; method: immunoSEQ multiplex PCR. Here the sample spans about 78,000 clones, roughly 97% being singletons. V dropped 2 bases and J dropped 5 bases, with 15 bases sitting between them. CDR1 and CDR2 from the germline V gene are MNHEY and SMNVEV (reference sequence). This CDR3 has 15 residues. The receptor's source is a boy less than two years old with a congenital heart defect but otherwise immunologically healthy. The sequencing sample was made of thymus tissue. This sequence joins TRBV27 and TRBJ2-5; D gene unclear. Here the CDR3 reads CASSLRRRPQETQYF. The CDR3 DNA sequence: TGTGCCAGCAGTTTAAGGCGAAGACCCCAGGAGACCCAGTACTTC.